The sequence of this TCR beta chain was determined in a study of cytotoxic CD8 clonotypes in ibrutinib-treated CLL. Study summary: In all, about a dozen patients were relapsed/refractory, some 14 were treatment-naive and some 17 were IGHV unmutated.

Investigators sought sequencing depths of between 1 in 200,000 and 1 in 1 million T cells. Measured with immunoSEQ multiplex PCR; TCRdb has only the in-frame clones, and not every one. The sample has about 140,000 clones; more than 75% are singletons. Study-level points and caveats: Baseline clonality exceeded age-matched healthy donors and tracked circulating CD8+ T-cell counts.

PBMCs that had been cryopreserved were the source of 2 to 2.5 micrograms of genomic DNA for TCR beta libraries. V lost 7 bases to trimming and J lost 0 bases; unmatched junction nucleotides: 8. CDR1 is ENHRY, CDR2 SYGVKD, per germline. CDR3 length: 16 residues. Comment on this clone: The antigen is not known.

Here the sequenced sample was PBMCs, taken after 36 months of ibrutinib treatment. This clonotype was sampled from a human donor with chronic lymphocytic leukemia. The rearrangement uses TRBV10-3 and TRBJ2-1, with 8 bases identical to TRBD1. This CDR3 reads CAINRQGIGSYNEQFF. The CDR3 DNA is TGTGCCATCAATAGACAGGGGATAGGCTCCTACAATGAGCAGTTCTTC.